Shown below are 28 T cell receptor beta chains from a single sample sequenced in a study of blood T cell repertoires in COVID-19. The method was immunoSEQ multiplex PCR; TCRdb's version includes in-frame clones alone and lacks a portion of them. The sample gives roughly 100,000 clones, around 92% of which show up once; 3.5% is in the top ten. The sample comprised peripheral blood. These receptors were taken from a woman aged 60-75 years with acute or convalescent COVID-19.

V is TRBV12-3 or TRBV12-4 and J is TRBJ1-4, with TRBD1 identical over 7 bases. The CDR3 has 13 amino acids. After removal of 7 bases from V and 8 bases from J, the junction contained 7 bases not matched to a gene. CDR3 sequence: CASNRGLREKLFF. The DNA of the CDR3 is TGTGCCAGCAACAGGGGCTTACGGGAAAAACTGTTTTTT.

This clone was counted a single time. The V gene is TRBV5-8, the J gene TRBJ1-3; D is unclear. CDR3 length equals 16 residues. V was trimmed by 2 bases and J by 4 bases, leaving 16 bases between them. Germline lookup yields CDR1 SGHTS and CDR2 YDEGEE. CDR3 sequence reads: CASSFPGGSGGNTIYF. CDR3 DNA: TGTGCCAGCAGCTTTCCGGGAGGGTCGGGAGGAAACACCATATATTTT.

This clone was observed a few times. CDR3 sequence (DNA): TGTGCCAGCAGCCCGGGGTGGGGACTAGCGGGAGGAGATGAGCAGTTCTTC. Translating it yields CASSPGWGLAGGDEQFF. This sequence joins TRBV5-4 and TRBJ2-1; 15 positions agree with TRBD2. Germline V gives CDR1 SGHNT, CDR2 YYREEE (reference sequence). This CDR3 spans 17 amino acids. J was trimmed by 8 bases and V by 4 bases; bases with no gene match: 10.

The chain uses TRBV5-1 and TRBJ1-3, with no clear D. The V gene's germline CDR1 is SGHRS and CDR2 YFSETQ. Trimming took 2 bases from V and 0 from J, leaving 9 bases between them. The CDR3 extends over 15 amino acids. This CDR3 is CASSLAGSSGNTIYF. In DNA form, the CDR3 reads TGCGCCAGCAGCTTAGCGGGATCCTCTGGAAACACCATATATTTT.

V is TRBV5-1 and J is TRBJ2-3, with D possibly being TRBD2 (6 bases). The CDR3 runs 17 residues. The germline V gene has CDR1 SGHRS and CDR2 YFSETQ. Trimming shortened V by 3 bases and J by 2 bases, and 19 bases separated the two germline ends. In nucleotides, the CDR3 is TGCGCCAGCAGCTACGGGGGAGTTAAAACATTCACAGATACGCAGTATTTT. This gives the protein CASSYGGVKTFTDTQYF.

In its sample, this clone was seen once. The rearrangement uses TRBV10-2 and TRBJ1-1; tentative D call: TRBD1 (6 bases). The germline CDR1 and CDR2 sequences are WSHSY and SAAADI. V was trimmed by 6 bases and J by 6 bases, leaving 14 bases between them. The CDR3 runs 13 residues. The CDR3 DNA sequence: TGCGCCAGCAGATTTGACAGGTCCTCTGAAGCTTTCTTT. Its translation is CASRFDRSSEAFF.

This chain connects TRBV6-6 to TRBJ1-1; maybe TRBD1 (5 bases). V shed 6 bases and J shed 7 bases, with 15 bases lying between them. The germline gives CDR1 MNHNY, CDR2 SVGAGI (reference sequence). The CDR3 totals 13 residues. The CDR3 bases are TGTGCCAGCAGGTACGACAGTCTCCTTGAAGCTTTCTTT. Its translation is CASRYDSLLEAFF.

The chain links TRBV29-1 to TRBJ2-1; the match to TRBD2 covers 11 bases. Germline CDR1 reads SQVTM; CDR2 reads ANQGSEA. J was trimmed by 6 bases and V by 0 bases; bases with no gene match: 19. The CDR3 length is 20 residues. CDR3 nucleotide sequence: TGCAGCGTTGAAGATCTAAGAAGTGGAATAACTAGCGGGAGTGGCAATGAGCAGTTCTTC. This codes for CSVEDLRSGITSGSGNEQFF.

This chain uses TRBV2 with TRBJ2-3; the D gene is possibly TRBD2 (7 bases). CDR3 size: 18 residues. The V end was cut by 6 bases, the J end by 0 bases, with 22 bases between. CDR1 and CDR2 from the germline V gene are SNHLY and FYNNEI. CDR3 sequence: CASRSPMGAGVSTDTQYF. DNA of the CDR3: TGTGCCAGCAGGTCGCCCATGGGGGCGGGAGTTAGCACAGATACGCAGTATTTT. Complete variable domain (other parts from reference TRBV2 and TRBJ2-3): EPEVTQTPSHQVTQMGQEVILRCVPISNHLYFYWYRQILGQKVEFLVSFYNNEISEKSEIFDDQFSVERPDGSNFTLKIRSTKLEDSAMYFCASRSPMGAGVSTDTQYFGPGTRLTVL.

The chain joins TRBV27 to TRBJ2-7, with 8 nucleotides matching TRBD1. The CDR3 covers 15 residues. Per germline, CDR1 MNHEY and CDR2 SMNVEV (reference sequence). The V and J ends lost 5 bases and 3 bases, in that order; junction bases with no gene match: 9. The CDR3 region has the DNA TGTGCCAGCAGTCCCGGACAGGGACCTTTCTACGAGCAGTACTTC. The encoded protein is CASSPGQGPFYEQYF.

This clone is a singleton in its sample. V usage is TRBV5-4 and J usage is TRBJ2-1, with D possibly being TRBD2 (7 bases). This CDR3 region has 12 residues. CDR1 SGHNT and CDR2 YYREEE come from the germline V gene (reference sequence). V was trimmed by 0 bases and J by 16 bases, leaving 14 bases between them. The CDR3 here is CASSLAGGGLFF. The DNA for the CDR3 is TGTGCCAGCAGCTTGGCTGGCGGGGGCTTATTCTTC.

The chain couples TRBV5-5 to TRBJ1-6; D perhaps matches TRBD1 (6 bases). The CDR3 covers 15 residues. V lost 5 bases and J lost 7, with 16 bases in between. Germline V gene sequence: CDR1 SGHKS, CDR2 YYEKEE (reference sequence). The CDR3 DNA sequence: TGTGCCAGCAGTTCCGGACAGACGTTCAATTCACCCCTCCACTTT. Translated, it gives CASSSGQTFNSPLHF.

The chain links TRBV27 to TRBJ1-4, with a possible D match to TRBD1 (6 bases). V was shortened by 5 bases and J by 4 bases, with 20 bases between the two germline ends. Germline CDR1 MNHEY, CDR2 SMNVEV (reference sequence). The CDR3 has 17 amino acids. The CDR3 here is CASSGSPGQPNNEKLFF. The CDR3 coding sequence is TGTGCCAGCAGTGGTTCACCTGGACAGCCGAATAATGAAAAACTGTTTTTT.

The V and J genes are TRBV5-1 and TRBJ2-1, with 7 bases fitting TRBD2. Germline values: CDR1 SGHRS, CDR2 YFSETQ. The V gene end was trimmed by 4 bases and the J gene end by 6 bases; junction bases not matched to a gene: 1. The CDR3 runs 12 residues. The CDR3 DNA sequence: TGCGCCAGCAGCGGGAGGGCCAATGAGCAGTTCTTC. Translated, it gives CASSGRANEQFF.

The chain joins TRBV6-5 to TRBJ1-1, with a tentative D call TRBD1 (5 bases). The CDR3 loop spans 13 amino acids. In germline, CDR1 is MNHEY, CDR2 SVGAGI. The V gene lost 5 bases and the J gene lost 2 bases, with 9 bases spanning the gap. The CDR3 spells CASSTTVNTEAFF. The CDR3 coding sequence is TGTGCCAGCAGTACGACAGTTAACACTGAAGCTTTCTTT.

The chain recombines TRBV5-6 with TRBJ2-7; 7 positions agree with TRBD1. V dropped 1 base and J dropped 6; count of bases not matched to a gene: 10. Germline values: CDR1 SGHDT, CDR2 YYEEEE. The CDR3 has 15 amino acids. This chain's CDR3 is CASSLLVEGAGEQYF. The CDR3 DNA is TGTGCCAGCAGCTTGTTGGTTGAGGGGGCGGGCGAGCAGTACTTC.

This chain joins TRBV6-5 and TRBJ2-5, with 7 positions matching TRBD1. The V gene end was trimmed by 6 bases and the J gene end by 5 bases; junction bases not matched to a gene: 6. Germline loops: CDR1 MNHEY, CDR2 SVGAGI. The CDR3 runs 13 residues. The CDR3, as DNA: TGTGCCAGCAGACTACAGGGGCGGGAGACCCAGTACTTC. Encoded protein: CASRLQGRETQYF.

J is TRBJ1-1 and V is TRBV4-2, with D uncertain. Germline V gene data show CDR1 as LGHNA and CDR2 as YNFKEQ. The CDR3 loop spans 14 amino acids. Deletions cut 4 bases from V and 0 bases from J, with 9 bases between. CDR3 in amino acids: CASSRVGVNTEAFF. The CDR3 coding sequence is TGTGCCAGCAGCCGAGTCGGAGTGAACACTGAAGCTTTCTTT.

The chain combines TRBV27 with TRBJ1-6; no firm D call. The V end was cut by 7 bases, the J end by 7 bases, with 23 bases between. This CDR3 has 17 residues. CDR1 and CDR2 (germline): MNHEY, SMNVEV (reference sequence). The CDR3 sequence is CASKASGAWGANSPLHF. CDR3 nucleotides: TGTGCCAGCAAAGCTAGCGGTGCGTGGGGTGCCAATTCACCCCTCCACTTT.

Only one count was recorded for this clone. The CDR3 reads CASSSAGGSSPLHF. The CDR3 bases are TGTGCCAGCAGTTCGGCAGGGGGAAGTTCACCCCTCCACTTT. This chain links TRBV6-6 with TRBJ1-6; 7 positions agree with TRBD1. Per the germline V gene, CDR1 is MNHNY and CDR2 is SVGAGI (reference sequence). The trim removed 4 bases at V and 9 bases at J, leaving 6 bases unmatched. This CDR3 has 14 residues.

This chain connects TRBV30 to TRBJ2-3; no definite D call. Germline CDR1 and CDR2: GTSNPN and SVGIG (reference sequence). The ends were cut back, 4 bases at V and 3 bases at J, with 5 bases in the middle. The CDR3 extends over 11 amino acids. The CDR3 is CAWKETDTQYF. DNA of the CDR3: TGTGCCTGGAAAGAGACAGATACGCAGTATTTT.

The chain has TRBV6-6 and TRBJ2-3, with 7 bases that match TRBD1. V was clipped by 6 bases and J by 2 bases; unmatched bases: 8. Germline CDR1 is MNHNY and CDR2 is SVGAGI (reference sequence). The CDR3 is made up of 15 amino acids. CDR3 sequence: CASRSGQLLTDTQYF. Written as DNA, the CDR3 is TGTGCCAGCAGATCGGGACAGCTGCTCACAGATACGCAGTATTTT.

The CDR3 spells CATQGLADTQYF. DNA for the CDR3: TGTGCCACCCAGGGGCTCGCAGATACGCAGTATTTT. V is TRBV24-1 and J is TRBJ2-3; perhaps TRBD1 as D (6 bases). This CDR3 is 12 amino acids long. CDR1 is KGHDR and CDR2 is SFDVKD in the germline V gene. The V end was cut by 9 bases, the J end by 4 bases, with 10 bases between.

This chain uses TRBV12-3 or TRBV12-4 with TRBJ1-1; D unresolved. The CDR3 totals 12 residues. Trimming left V 6 bases short and J 5 bases short, with 10 bases between. The CDR3 coding sequence is TGTGCCAGCAGCCTCACGAGAACTGAAGCTTTCTTT. Its protein is CASSLTRTEAFF.

This clone was observed once. The chain joins TRBV7-3 to TRBJ2-3, with 9 bases identical to TRBD2. Germline V gives CDR1 SGHTA, CDR2 FQGTGA. With V trimmed by 4 bases and J by 5 bases, 16 bases remained unmatched. The CDR3 length is 18 residues. The CDR3 coding sequence is TGTGCCAGCAGCTCCCCCATGAGCGGCGGGAGGGCCCTAGATACGCAGTATTTT. Its translation: CASSSPMSGGRALDTQYF.

The chain has TRBV29-1 and TRBJ2-1; 11 bases map to TRBD1. V shed 7 bases, J shed 10 bases, and the junction held 9 bases outside the gene matches. The CDR3 sequence is 13 residues long. Germline CDR1 SQVTM, CDR2 ANQGSEA. The CDR3 DNA follows: TGCAGCGGCGGACAGGGGGCGAGGGGCGAGCAGTTCTTC. This codes for CSGGQGARGEQFF.

This clone was detected only once. J is TRBJ2-7 and V is TRBV24-1; 7 nucleotides align to TRBD2. J lost 4 bases, V lost 5 bases, and 7 bases had no gene match. The CDR3 has 14 amino acids. Germline assignment: CDR1 KGHDR and CDR2 SFDVKD. CDR3 region: CATSGGSRFYEQYF. Written as DNA, the CDR3 is TGTGCCACCAGTGGCGGGAGCCGCTTTTACGAGCAGTACTTC.

V is TRBV19 and J is TRBJ1-2; 8 nucleotides line up with TRBD1. This CDR3 comprises 13 residues. Germline V gives CDR1 LNHDA, CDR2 SQIVND (reference sequence). V was pared by 7 bases and J by 4 bases, with 5 bases of the junction left unmatched. CDR3 region: CASKNRGAYGYTF. CDR3 in DNA: TGTGCCAGTAAGAACAGGGGGGCCTATGGCTACACCTTC.